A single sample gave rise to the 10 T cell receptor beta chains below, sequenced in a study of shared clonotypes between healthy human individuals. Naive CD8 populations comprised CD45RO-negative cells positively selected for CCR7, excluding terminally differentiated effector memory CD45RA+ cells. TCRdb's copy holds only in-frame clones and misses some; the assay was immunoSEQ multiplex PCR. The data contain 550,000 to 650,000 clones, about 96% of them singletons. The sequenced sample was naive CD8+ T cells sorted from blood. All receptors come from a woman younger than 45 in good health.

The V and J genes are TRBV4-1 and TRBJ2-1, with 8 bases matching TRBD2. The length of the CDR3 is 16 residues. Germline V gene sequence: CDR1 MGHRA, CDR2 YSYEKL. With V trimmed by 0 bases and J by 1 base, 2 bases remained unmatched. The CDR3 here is CASSQDLAGSYNEQFF. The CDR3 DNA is TGCGCCAGCAGCCAAGATTTAGCGGGATCCTACAATGAGCAGTTCTTC.

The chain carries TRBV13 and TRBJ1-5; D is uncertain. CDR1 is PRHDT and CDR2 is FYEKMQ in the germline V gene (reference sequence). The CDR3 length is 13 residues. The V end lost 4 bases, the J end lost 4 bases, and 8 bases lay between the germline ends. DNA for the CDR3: TGTGCCAGCAGCTCCACGGGAAATCAGCCCCAGCATTTT. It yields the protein CASSSTGNQPQHF.

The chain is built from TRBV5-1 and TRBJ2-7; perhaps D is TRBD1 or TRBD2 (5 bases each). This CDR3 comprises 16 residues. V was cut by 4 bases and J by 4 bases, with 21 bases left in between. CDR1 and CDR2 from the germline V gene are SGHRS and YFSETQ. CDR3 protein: CASSLGADNFLYEQYF. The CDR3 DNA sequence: TGCGCCAGCAGCCTCGGAGCGGACAATTTCCTTTACGAGCAGTACTTC.

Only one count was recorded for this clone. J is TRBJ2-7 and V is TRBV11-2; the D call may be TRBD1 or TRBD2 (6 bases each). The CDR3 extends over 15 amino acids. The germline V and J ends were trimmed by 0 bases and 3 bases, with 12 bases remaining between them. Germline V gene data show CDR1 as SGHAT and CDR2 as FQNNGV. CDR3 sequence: CASSLEQGLRYEQYF. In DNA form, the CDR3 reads TGTGCCAGCAGCTTAGAACAGGGACTGCGCTACGAGCAGTACTTC.

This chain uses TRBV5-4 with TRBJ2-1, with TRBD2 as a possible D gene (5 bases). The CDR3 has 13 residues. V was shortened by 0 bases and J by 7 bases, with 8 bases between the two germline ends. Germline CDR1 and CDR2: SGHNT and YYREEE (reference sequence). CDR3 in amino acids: CASSLAWENEQFF. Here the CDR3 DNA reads TGTGCCAGCAGCTTGGCCTGGGAGAATGAGCAGTTCTTC.

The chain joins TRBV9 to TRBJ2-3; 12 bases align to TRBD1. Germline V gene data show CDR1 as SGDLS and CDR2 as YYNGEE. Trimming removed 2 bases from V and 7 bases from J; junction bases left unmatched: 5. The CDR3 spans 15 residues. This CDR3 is CASSVGTGGMNTQYF. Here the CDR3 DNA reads TGTGCCAGCAGCGTCGGGACAGGGGGCATGAATACGCAGTATTTT.

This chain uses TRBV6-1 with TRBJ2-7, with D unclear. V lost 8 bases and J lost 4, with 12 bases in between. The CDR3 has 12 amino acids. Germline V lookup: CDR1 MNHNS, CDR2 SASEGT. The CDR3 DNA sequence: TGTGCCAGCCACCAATCAGCTTACGAGCAGTACTTC. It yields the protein CASHQSAYEQYF.

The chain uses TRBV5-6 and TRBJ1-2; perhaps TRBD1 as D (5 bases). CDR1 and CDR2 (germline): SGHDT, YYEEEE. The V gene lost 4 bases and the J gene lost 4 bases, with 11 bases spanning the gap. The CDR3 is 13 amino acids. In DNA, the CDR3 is TGTGCCAGCAGCACGGACACCCTCTATGGCTACACCTTC. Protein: CASSTDTLYGYTF.

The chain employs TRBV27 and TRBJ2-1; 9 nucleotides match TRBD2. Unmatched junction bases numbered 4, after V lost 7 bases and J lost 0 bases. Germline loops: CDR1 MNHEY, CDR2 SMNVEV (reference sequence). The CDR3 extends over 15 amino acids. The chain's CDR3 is CASINSGGSYNEQFF. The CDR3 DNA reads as TGTGCCAGCATCAATAGCGGGGGCTCCTACAATGAGCAGTTCTTC.

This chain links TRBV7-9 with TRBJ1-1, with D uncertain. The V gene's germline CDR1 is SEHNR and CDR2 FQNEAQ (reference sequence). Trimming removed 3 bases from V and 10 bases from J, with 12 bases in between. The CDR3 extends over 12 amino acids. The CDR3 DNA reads TGTGCCAGCAGCTTCGGGCCCGAGGGAGCTTTCTTT. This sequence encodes CASSFGPEGAFF.